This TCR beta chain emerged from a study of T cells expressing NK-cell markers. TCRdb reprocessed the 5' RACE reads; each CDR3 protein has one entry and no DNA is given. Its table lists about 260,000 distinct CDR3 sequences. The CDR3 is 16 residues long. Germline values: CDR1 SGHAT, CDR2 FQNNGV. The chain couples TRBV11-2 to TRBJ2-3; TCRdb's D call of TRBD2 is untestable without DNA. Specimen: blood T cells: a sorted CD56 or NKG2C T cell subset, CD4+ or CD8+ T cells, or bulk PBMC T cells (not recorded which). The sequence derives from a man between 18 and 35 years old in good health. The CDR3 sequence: CASTPRSASGPDTQYF.